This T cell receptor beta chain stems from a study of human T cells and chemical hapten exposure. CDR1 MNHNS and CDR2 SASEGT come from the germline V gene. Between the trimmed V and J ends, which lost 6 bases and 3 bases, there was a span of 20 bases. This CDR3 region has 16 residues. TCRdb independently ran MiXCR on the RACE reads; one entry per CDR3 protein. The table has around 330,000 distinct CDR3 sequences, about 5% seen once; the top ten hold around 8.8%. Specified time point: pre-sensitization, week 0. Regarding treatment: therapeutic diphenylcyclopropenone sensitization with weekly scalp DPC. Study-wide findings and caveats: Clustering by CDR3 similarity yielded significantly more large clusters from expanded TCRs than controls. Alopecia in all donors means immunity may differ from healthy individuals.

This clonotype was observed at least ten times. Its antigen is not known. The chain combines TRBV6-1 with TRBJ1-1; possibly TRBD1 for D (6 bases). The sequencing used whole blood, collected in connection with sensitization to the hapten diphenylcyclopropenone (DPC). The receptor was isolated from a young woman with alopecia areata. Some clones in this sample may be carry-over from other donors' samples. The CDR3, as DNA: TGTGCCAGCAGAAGAGGGACAAATATTGTGGACACTGAAGCTTTCTTT. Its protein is CASRRGTNIVDTEAFF.